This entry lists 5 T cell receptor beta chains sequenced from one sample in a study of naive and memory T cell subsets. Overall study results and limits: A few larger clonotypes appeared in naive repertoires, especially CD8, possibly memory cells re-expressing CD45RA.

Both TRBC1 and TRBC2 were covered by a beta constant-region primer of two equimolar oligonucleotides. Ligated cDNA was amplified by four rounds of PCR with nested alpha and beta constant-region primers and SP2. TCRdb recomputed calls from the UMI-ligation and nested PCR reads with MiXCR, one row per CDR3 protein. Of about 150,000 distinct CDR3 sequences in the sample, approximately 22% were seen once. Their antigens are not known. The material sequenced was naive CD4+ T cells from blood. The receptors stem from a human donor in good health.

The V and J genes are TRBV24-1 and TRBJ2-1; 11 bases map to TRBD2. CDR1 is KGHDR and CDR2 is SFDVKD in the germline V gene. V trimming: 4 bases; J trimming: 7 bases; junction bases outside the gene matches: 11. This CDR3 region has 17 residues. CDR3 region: CATSDTPTSGSGNEQFF. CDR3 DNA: TGTGCCACCAGTGACACTCCTACTAGCGGGAGTGGAAATGAGCAGTTCTTC.

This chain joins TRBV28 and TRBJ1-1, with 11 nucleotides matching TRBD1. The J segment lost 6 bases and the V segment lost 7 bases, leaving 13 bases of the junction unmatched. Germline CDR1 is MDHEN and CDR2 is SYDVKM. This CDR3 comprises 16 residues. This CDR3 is CASILPGQGDHSEAFF. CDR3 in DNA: TGTGCCAGCATCCTTCCGGGACAGGGGGATCACTCTGAAGCTTTCTTT.

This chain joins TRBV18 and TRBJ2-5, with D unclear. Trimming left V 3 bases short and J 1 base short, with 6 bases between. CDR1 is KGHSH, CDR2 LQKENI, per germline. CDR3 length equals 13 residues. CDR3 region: CASSPAVQETQYF. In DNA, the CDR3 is TGTGCCAGCTCACCGGCGGTCCAAGAGACCCAGTACTTC.

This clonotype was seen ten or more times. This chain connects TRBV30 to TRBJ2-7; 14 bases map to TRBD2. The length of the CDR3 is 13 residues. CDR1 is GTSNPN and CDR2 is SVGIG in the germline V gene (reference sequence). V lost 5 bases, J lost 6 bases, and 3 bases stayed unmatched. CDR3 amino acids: CAWGGLAGGEQYF. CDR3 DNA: TGTGCCTGGGGAGGACTAGCGGGAGGCGAGCAGTACTTC.

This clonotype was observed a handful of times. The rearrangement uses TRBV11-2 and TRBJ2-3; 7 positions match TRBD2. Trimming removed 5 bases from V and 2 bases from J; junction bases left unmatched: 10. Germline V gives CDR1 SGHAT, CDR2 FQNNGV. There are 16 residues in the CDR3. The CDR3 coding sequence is TGTGCCAGCAGCGAAAGCCCTAGCGGTCTCACAGATACGCAGTATTTT. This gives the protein CASSESPSGLTDTQYF.